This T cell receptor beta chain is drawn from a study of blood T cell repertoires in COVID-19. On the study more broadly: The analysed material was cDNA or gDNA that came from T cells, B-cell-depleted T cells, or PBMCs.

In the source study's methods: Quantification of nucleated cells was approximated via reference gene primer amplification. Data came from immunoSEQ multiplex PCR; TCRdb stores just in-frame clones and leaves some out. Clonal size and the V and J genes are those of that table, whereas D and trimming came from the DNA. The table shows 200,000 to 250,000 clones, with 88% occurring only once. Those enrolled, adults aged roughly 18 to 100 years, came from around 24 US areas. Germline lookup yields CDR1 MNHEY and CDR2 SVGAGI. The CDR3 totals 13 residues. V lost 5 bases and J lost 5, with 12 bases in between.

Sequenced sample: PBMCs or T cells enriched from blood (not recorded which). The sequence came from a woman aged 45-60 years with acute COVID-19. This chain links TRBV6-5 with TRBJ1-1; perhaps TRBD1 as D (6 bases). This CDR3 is CASSRTGRTEAFF. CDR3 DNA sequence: TGTGCCAGCAGTCGTACAGGGAGAACTGAAGCTTTCTTT.